The clone carrying this TCR beta chain was seen a few times. The antigen remains unidentified. TCRdb re-called the 5' RACE reads with MiXCR, one entry per CDR3 protein. The data hold about 400,000 distinct CDR3 sequences, with more than 5.5% observed a single time. This entry is derived from a study of T cells after yellow fever vaccination. Study results and caveats: The secondary response showed a weaker magnitude and a faster peak, day 5 versus 15. Abundant clonotypes from the bulk population could have been carried over as contaminants into FACS-sorted repertoires.

CDR3 length: 11 amino acids. The ends were cut back, 6 bases at V and 8 bases at J, with 10 bases in the middle. Germline CDR1 and CDR2: LNHDA and SQIVND (reference sequence). This chain joins TRBV19 and TRBJ1-2; no reliable D call. This clonotype originated in a man aged 30-40 years who received the YFV17D yellow fever vaccine. The sequencing here drew on PBMCs, taken 5 days after the yellow fever booster vaccination. In DNA form, the CDR3 reads TGTGCCAGTAGCATGGGCCGCGGCTACACCTTC. Translated: CASSMGRGYTF.